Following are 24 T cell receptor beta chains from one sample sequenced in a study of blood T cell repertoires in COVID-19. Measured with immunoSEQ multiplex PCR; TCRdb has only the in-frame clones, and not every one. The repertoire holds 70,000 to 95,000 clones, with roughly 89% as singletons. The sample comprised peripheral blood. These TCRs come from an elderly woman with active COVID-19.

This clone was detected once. As DNA, the CDR3 is TGTGCCAGCTCACCCCGCAGACAAGAGACCCAGTACTTC. Protein: CASSPRRQETQYF. This chain uses TRBV18 with TRBJ2-5; D not certain. The length of the CDR3 is 13 residues. V gave up 3 bases and J gave up 2 bases, with 7 bases separating them. Germline CDR1 and CDR2: KGHSH and LQKENI.

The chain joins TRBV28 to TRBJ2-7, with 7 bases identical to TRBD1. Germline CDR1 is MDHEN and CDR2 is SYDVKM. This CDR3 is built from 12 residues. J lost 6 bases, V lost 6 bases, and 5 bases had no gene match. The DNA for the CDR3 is TGTGCCAGCAGGACGACAGGGCCCGAGCAGTACTTC. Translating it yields CASRTTGPEQYF.

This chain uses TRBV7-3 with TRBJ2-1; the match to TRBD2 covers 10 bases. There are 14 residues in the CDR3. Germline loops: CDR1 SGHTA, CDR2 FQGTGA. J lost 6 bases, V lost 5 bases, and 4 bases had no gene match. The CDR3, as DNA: TGTGCCAGCAGCACGGGGACTAGCGCCAATGAGCAGTTCTTC. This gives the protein CASSTGTSANEQFF.

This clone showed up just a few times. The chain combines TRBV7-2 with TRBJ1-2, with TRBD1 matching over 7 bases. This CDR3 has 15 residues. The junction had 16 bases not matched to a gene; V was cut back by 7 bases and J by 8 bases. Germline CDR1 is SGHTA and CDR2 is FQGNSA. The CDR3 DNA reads TGTGCCAGCACCCTTAGAAGAGGGGGCGCCTACGGCTACACCTTC. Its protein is CASTLRRGGAYGYTF.

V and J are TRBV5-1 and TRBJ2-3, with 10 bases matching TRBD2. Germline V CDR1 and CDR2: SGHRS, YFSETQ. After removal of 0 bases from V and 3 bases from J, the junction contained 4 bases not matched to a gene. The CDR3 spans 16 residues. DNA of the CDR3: TGCGCCAGCAGCTTGGGTTCTAGCGGGAGAACAGATACGCAGTATTTT. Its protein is CASSLGSSGRTDTQYF.

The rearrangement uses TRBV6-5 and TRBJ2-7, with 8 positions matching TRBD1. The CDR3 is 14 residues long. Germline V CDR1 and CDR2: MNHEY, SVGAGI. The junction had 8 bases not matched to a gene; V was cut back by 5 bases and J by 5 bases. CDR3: CASSNRDRFHEQYF. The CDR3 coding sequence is TGTGCCAGCAGTAACCGGGACAGGTTCCACGAGCAGTACTTC.

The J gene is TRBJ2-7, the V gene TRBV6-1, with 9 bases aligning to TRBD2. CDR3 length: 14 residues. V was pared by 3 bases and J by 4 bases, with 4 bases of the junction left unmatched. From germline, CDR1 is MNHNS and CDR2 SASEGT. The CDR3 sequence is CASSEGLAVYEQYF. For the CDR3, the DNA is TGTGCCAGCAGTGAGGGACTAGCCGTGTACGAGCAGTACTTC.

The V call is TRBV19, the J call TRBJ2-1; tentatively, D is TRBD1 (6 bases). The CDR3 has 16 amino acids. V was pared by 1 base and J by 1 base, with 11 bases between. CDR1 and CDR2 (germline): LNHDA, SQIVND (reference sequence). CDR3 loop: CASSIGQALSYNEQFF. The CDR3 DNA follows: TGTGCCAGTAGTATAGGACAGGCTCTTTCCTACAATGAGCAGTTCTTC.

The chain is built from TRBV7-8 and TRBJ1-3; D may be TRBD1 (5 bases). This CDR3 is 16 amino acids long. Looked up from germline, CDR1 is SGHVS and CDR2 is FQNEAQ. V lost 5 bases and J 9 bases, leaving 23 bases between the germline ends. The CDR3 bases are TGTGCCAGCAGCCGAGGCAGTACGGCATGGGGGGGCACCATATATTTT. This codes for CASSRGSTAWGGTIYF.

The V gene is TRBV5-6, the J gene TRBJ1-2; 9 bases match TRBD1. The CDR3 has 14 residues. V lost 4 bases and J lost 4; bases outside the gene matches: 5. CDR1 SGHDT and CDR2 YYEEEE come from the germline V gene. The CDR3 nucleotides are TGTGCCAGCAGCACCAAGGACAGGGGCTATGGCTACACCTTC. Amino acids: CASSTKDRGYGYTF.

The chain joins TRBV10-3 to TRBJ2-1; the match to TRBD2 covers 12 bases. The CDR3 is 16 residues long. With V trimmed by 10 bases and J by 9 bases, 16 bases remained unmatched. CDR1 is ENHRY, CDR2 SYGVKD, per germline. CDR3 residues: CATHQPGTSGFGEQFF. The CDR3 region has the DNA TGTGCCACGCACCAACCCGGGACTAGCGGGTTTGGTGAGCAGTTCTTC.

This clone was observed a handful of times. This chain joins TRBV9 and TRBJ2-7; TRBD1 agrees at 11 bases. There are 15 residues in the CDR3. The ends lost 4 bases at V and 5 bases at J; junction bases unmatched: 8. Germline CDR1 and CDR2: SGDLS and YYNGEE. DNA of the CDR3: TGTGCCAGCAGCACCCGGACAGGGGGCAACAACGAGCAGTACTTC. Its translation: CASSTRTGGNNEQYF.

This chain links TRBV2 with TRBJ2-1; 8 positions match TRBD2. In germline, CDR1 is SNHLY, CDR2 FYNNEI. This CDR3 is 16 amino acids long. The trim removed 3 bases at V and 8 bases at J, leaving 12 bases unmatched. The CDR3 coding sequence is TGTGCCAGCAGTGAGTTGGTAGCGGGAATTGAGGATGAGCAGTTCTTC. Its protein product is CASSELVAGIEDEQFF.

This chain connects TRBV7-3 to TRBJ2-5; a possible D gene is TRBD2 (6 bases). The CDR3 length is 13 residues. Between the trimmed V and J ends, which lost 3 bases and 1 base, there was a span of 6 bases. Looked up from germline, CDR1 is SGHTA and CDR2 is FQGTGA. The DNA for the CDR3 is TGTGCCAGCAGCTTTAGCGGCCAAGAGACCCAGTACTTC. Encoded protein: CASSFSGQETQYF.

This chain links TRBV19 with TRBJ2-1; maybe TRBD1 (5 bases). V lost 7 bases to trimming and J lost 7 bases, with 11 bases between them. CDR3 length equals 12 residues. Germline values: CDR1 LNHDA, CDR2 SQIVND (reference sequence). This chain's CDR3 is CASKAGINEQFF. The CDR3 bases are TGTGCCAGTAAGGCAGGGATTAATGAGCAGTTCTTC.

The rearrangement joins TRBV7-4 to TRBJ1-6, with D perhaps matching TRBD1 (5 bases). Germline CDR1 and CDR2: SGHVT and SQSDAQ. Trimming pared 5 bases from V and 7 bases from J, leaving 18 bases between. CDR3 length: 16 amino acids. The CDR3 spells CASSLKVRRGNSPLHF. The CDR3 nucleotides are TGTGCCAGCAGCCTCAAGGTGAGAAGGGGCAATTCACCCCTCCACTTT.

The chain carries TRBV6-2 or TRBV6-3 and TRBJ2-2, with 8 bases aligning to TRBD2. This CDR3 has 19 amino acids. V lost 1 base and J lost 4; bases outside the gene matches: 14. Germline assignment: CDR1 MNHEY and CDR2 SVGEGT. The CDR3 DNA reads TGTGCCAGCAGTTACTGGATTAGCGGCGGGGGGCGAGGCACCGGGGAGCTGTTTTTT. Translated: CASSYWISGGGRGTGELFF.

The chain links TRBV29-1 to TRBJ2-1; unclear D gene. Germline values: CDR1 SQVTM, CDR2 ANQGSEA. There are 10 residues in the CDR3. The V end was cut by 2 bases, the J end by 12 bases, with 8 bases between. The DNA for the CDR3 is TGCAGCGTTGAATTTGGGCGGCAGTTCTTC. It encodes CSVEFGRQFF.

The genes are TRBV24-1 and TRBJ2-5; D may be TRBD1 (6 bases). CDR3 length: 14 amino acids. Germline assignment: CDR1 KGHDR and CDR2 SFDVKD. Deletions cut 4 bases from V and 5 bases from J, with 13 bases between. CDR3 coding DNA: TGTGCCACCAGTGAGCCCAGAAGGGGGGAGACCCAGTACTTC. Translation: CATSEPRRGETQYF.

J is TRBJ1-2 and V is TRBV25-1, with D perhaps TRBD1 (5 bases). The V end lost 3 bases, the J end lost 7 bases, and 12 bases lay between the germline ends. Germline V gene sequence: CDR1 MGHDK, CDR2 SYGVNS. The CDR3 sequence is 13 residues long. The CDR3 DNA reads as TGTGCCAGCAGTGAGTGGGGGGATGGTGGCTACACCTTC. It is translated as CASSEWGDGGYTF.

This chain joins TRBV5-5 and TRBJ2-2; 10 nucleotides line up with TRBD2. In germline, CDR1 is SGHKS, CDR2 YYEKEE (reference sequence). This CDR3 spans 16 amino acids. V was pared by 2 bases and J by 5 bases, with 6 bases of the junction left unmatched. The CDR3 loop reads CASSFSSGSITGELFF. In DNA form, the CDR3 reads TGTGCCAGCAGCTTTTCTAGCGGGAGTATTACCGGGGAGCTGTTTTTT.

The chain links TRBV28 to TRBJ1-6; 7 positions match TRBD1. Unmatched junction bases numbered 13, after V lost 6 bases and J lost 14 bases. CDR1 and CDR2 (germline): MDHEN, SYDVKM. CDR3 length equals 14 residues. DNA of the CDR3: TGTGCCAGCAGACCCACAGGGGTGAGGCCCTCCCTCCACTTT. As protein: CASRPTGVRPSLHF.

In DNA, the CDR3 is TGTGCCAGCAGCCTACGACAGGGGCCGTTCGATGGAGCTTTCTTT. Its protein is CASSLRQGPFDGAFF. The chain recombines TRBV7-8 with TRBJ1-1, with TRBD1 matching over 8 bases. V was pared by 5 bases and J by 10 bases, with 15 bases of the junction left unmatched. The length of the CDR3 is 15 residues. CDR1 is SGHVS, CDR2 FQNEAQ, per germline.

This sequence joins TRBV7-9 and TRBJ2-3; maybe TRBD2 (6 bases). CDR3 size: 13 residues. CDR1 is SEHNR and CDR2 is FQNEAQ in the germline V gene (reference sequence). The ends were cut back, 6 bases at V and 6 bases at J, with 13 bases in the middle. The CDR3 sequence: CASRRFGGDTQYF. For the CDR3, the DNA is TGTGCCAGCAGGCGCTTTGGGGGGGATACGCAGTATTTT.